One sample yielded the 6 T cell receptor beta chains listed below, sequenced in a study of CD8 T cells in ankylosing spondylitis. Points from the study as a whole: The study identified a TCR beta motif of several highly homologous variants that appeared characteristic of ankylosing spondylitis blood.

No antigen has been assigned to these receptors. One entry per CDR3 protein, called by TCRdb with MiXCR from the 5' RACE reads. The table has fewer than 500,000 distinct CDR3 sequences, about 20% seen once; the top ten hold 16%. The sequenced material came from blood, either unsorted or a sorted T cell fraction (not recorded which). These receptors were taken from a male donor with ankylosing spondylitis.

V is TRBV12-3 or TRBV12-4 and J is TRBJ1-6; the D is unclear. The CDR3 sequence is 16 residues long. V shed 1 base and J shed 0 bases, with 7 bases lying between them. The CDR3 region has the DNA TGTGCCAGCAGTTTAGGGACGAACTCCTATAATTCACCCCTCCACTTT. As protein: CASSLGTNSYNSPLHF.

V and J are TRBV30 and TRBJ2-2, with D unclear. This CDR3 region has 11 residues. Germline V gives CDR1 GTSNPN, CDR2 SVGIG (reference sequence). With 3 bases removed from V and 10 bases from J, the gap between germline ends came to 9 bases. In DNA form, the CDR3 reads TGTGCCTGGAGACAGTTCGAGGAGCTGTTTTTT. It codes for CAWRQFEELFF.

The chain recombines TRBV24-1 with TRBJ2-2; D remains unclear. Germline V CDR1 and CDR2: KGHDR, SFDVKD. Trimming left V 0 bases short and J 3 bases short, with 10 bases between. This CDR3 is 16 amino acids long. CDR3 nucleotides: TGTGCCACCAGTGATTTGCAACCCACAGACACCGGGGAGCTGTTTTTT. Residues: CATSDLQPTDTGELFF.

A few counts support this clonotype. The chain couples TRBV5-1 to TRBJ1-3; unclear D gene. This CDR3 is built from 15 residues. V was cut by 1 base and J by 0 bases, with 8 bases left in between. Per germline, CDR1 SGHRS and CDR2 YFSETQ. The CDR3 coding sequence is TGCGCCAGCAGCTTGACCAGCATCTCTGGAAACACCATATATTTT. It translates to CASSLTSISGNTIYF.

The rearrangement uses TRBV27 and TRBJ2-7, with unresolved D. This CDR3 is built from 15 residues. In germline, CDR1 is MNHEY, CDR2 SMNVEV (reference sequence). With 6 bases removed from V and 0 bases from J, the gap between germline ends came to 15 bases. CDR3 sequence: CASRDSALGSYEQYF. The CDR3 bases are TGTGCCAGCAGGGATTCTGCGTTGGGCTCCTACGAGCAGTACTTC.

This clonotype was counted between two and nine times. The chain has TRBV15 and TRBJ1-2; D not certain. From germline, CDR1 is LNHNV and CDR2 YYDKDF (reference sequence). V was pared by 0 bases and J by 6 bases, with 14 bases between. CDR3 size: 15 residues. CDR3 nucleotide sequence: TGTGCCACCAGCAGAGATCTGAAGGGATTGAATGGCTACACCTTC. Translating it yields CATSRDLKGLNGYTF.